This T cell receptor beta chain was identified in a study of T cells after yellow fever vaccination. Study-level information: Low-cell-number fractions were prepared with SMART-Seq v4 Ultra Low Input. Findings and caveats of the study: Contamination of FACS-sorted repertoires by abundant clonotypes from the bulk population could occur. Few clonotypes appeared in both CD4 and CD8 compartments. Faster peaking, at day 5 versus 15, marked a secondary response that was weaker.

With regard to this clonotype: The antigen is not known.

The CDR3 has 15 residues. The ends lost 1 base at V and 3 bases at J; junction bases unmatched: 6. Germline CDR1 SGHAT, CDR2 FQNNGV. Using its own MiXCR run on the 5' RACE reads, TCRdb lists one record per CDR3 protein. Here the sample spans 500,000 to 650,000 distinct CDR3 sequences, roughly 14% being singletons. This chain uses TRBV11-2 with TRBJ2-7, with 7 positions matching TRBD1. The sequenced sample was PBMCs, obtained on the day of the yellow fever booster vaccination. The sequence derives from a man aged 25 to 40 who received the YFV17D yellow fever vaccine. The CDR3 DNA reads as TGTGCCAGCAGCTTAGGAACAGGGGTGGGCTACGAGCAGTACTTC. It encodes CASSLGTGVGYEQYF.